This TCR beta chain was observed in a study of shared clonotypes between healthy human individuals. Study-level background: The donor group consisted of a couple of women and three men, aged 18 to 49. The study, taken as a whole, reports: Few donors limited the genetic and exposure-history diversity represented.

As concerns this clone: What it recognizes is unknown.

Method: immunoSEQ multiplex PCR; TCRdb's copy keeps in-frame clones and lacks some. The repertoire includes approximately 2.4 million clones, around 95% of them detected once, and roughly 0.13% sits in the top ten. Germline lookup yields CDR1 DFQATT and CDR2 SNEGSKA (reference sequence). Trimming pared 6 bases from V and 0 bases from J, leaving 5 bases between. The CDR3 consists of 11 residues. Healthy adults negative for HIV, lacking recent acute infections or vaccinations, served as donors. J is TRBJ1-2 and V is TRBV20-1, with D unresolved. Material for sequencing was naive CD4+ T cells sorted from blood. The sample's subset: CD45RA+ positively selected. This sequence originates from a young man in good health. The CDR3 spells CSAMANYGYTF. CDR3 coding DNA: TGCAGTGCGATGGCTAACTATGGCTACACCTTC.